This record looks at one T cell receptor (beta chain) sequence and its context. Its antigen is currently unknown. The sample comes from a study of cytomegalovirus exposure and HLA in healthy donors. Study as a whole: The study's early data release held around 85 million unique TCRs from HLA-typed donors.

Looked up from germline, CDR1 is GTSNPN and CDR2 is SVGIG (reference sequence). Trimming removed 8 bases at V and 5 bases at J, with 13 bases between. The CDR3 sequence is 13 residues long. General study results and limits: When presence/absence was analysed, sequencing depth was taken to be roughly uniform across donors. Within an earlier analysis, most TCR beta V segments proved productive either about 90% or about 30% of the time. An analysis that came later showed most CMV-associated TCR beta chains appearing HLA-restricted.

PCR primers comprised 60 Vbeta and 13 Jbeta primers. Sequenced by immunoSEQ multiplex PCR; TCRdb stores in-frame clones only, minus some. In total, the table holds 20,000 to 25,000 clones. The gene calls are TRBV30 and TRBJ1-6; perhaps TRBD1 as D (5 bases). The sequence came from a male donor in good health and CMV-seropositive. The sequencing sample was made of PBMCs. The CDR3 nucleotides read TGTGCCCAAGCGGGGCCTAATAATTCACCCCTCCACTTT. Residues: CAQAGPNNSPLHF.